This T cell receptor (beta chain) was obtained from a study of early T cells in non-severe SARS-CoV-2 infection. Study-level information: Sequenced bulk RNA came from whole blood that was unsorted, and chains were unpaired.

Trimming pared 1 base from V and 3 bases from J, leaving 13 bases between. The CDR3 sequence is 15 residues long. Germline lookup yields CDR1 SGHKS and CDR2 YYEKEE (reference sequence). Unique molecular identifiers were attached to individual cDNA molecules. Each CDR3 protein is one row after TCRdb ran MiXCR on the 5' RACE reads. The sample includes approximately 110,000 distinct CDR3 sequences, under 15% of them seen just once. The chain is built from TRBV5-5 and TRBJ1-1, with a tentative D call TRBD1 (6 bases). This TCR was sampled from an adult who was a healthcare worker with PCR-confirmed SARS-CoV-2 infection or an uninfected control (not recorded which). Sequencing was done on a sample of whole blood. CDR3 loop: CASSLTRGLDTEAFF. The DNA for the CDR3 is TGTGCCAGCAGCTTGACCAGGGGACTGGACACTGAAGCTTTCTTT. The whole variable domain, filled in from reference TRBV5-5 and TRBJ1-1, reads DAGVTQSPTHLIKTRGQQVTLRCSPISGHKSVSWYQQVLGQGPQFIFQYYEKEERGRGNFPDRFSARQFPNYSSELNVNALLLGDSALYLCASSLTRGLDTEAFFGQGTRLTVV.